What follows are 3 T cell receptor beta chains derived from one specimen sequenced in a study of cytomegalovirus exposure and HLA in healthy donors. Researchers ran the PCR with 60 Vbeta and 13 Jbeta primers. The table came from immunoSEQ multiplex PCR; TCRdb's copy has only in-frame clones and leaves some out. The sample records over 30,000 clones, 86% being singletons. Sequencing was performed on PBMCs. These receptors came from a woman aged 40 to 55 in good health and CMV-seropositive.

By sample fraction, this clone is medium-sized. CDR3 sequence: CASSLAGTGTEAFF. The CDR3 DNA reads TGTGCCAGCAGCTTAGCTGGGACAGGAACTGAAGCTTTCTTT. The chain is built from TRBV7-6 and TRBJ1-1; 8 nucleotides align to TRBD1. The J segment lost 5 bases and the V segment lost 0 bases, leaving 2 bases of the junction unmatched. CDR3 size: 14 residues. The germline CDR1 and CDR2 sequences are SGHVS and FNYEAQ.

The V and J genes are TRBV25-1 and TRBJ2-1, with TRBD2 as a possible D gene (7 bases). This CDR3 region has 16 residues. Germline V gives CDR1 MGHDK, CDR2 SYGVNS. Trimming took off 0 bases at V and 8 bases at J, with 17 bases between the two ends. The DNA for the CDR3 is TGTGCCAGCAGTGAATATATCGGAAGGGGGGGCGATGAGCAGTTCTTC. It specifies CASSEYIGRGGDEQFF.

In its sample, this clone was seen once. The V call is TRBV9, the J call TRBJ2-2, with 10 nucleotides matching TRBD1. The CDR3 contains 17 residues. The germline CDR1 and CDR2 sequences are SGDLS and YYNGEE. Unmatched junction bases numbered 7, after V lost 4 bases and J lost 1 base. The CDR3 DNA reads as TGTGCCAGCAGCCCCCGACAGGGGGCCCTGAACACCGGGGAGCTGTTTTTT. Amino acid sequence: CASSPRQGALNTGELFF.